This note documents a single TCR beta chain sequence. Its target is not known. Generated by immunoSEQ multiplex PCR, the TCRdb table keeps only in-frame clones and is missing some. The data show more than 95,000 clones, approximately 94% seen once. This sample stems from a study of OX40 agonist ivuxolimab in advanced cancers. Background on the study: Treatment received earlier with anti-PD-1, anti-PD-L1 or anti-CTLA-4 agents was allowed, and over 30% had some. Partial responses were observed in three patients, of whom one had hepatocellular carcinoma and two had cutaneous melanoma.

Study-wide findings and caveats: On average, a greater number of expanded clones characterised CD8+ T cells relative to CD4+.

V shed 2 bases, J shed 4 bases, and the junction held 6 bases outside the gene matches. In germline, CDR1 is MDHEN, CDR2 SYDVKM. This CDR3 is built from 15 residues. Sequencing used CD4+ or CD8+ T cells sorted from blood, obtained in a trial of the OX40 agonist ivuxolimab. The V call is TRBV28, the J call TRBJ2-5, with 8 nucleotides matching TRBD1. The sequence was obtained from an adult with an advanced solid tumor such as melanoma, head and neck, liver or kidney cancer. CDR3 region: CASSLGRGHGETQYF. The DNA of the CDR3 is TGTGCCAGCAGTTTAGGCAGGGGGCATGGAGAGACCCAGTACTTC.